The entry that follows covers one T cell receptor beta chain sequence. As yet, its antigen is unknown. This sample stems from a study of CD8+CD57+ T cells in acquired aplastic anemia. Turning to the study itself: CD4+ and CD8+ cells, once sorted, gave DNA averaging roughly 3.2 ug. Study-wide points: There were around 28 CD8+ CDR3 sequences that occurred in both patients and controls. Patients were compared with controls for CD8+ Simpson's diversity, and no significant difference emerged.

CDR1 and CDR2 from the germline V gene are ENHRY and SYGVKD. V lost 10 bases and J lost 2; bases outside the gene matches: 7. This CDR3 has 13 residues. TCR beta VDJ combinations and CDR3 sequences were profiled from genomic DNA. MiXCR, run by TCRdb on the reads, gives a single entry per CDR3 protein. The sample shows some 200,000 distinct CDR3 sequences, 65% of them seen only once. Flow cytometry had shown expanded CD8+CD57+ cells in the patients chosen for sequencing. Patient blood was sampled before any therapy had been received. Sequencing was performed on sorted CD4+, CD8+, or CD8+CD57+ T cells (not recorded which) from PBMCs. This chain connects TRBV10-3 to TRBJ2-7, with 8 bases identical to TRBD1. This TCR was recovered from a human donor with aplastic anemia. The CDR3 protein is CASSGTGAYEQYF. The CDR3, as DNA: TGTGCCAGCTCCGGGACAGGAGCCTACGAGCAGTACTTC.